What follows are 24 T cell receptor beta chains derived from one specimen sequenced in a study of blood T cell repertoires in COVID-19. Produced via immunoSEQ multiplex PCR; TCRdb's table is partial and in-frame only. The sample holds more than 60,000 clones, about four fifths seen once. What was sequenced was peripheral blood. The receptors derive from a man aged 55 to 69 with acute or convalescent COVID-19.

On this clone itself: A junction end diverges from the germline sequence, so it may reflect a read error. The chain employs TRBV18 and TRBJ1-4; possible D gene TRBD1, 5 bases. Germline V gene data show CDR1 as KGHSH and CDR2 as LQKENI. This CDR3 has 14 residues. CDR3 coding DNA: TGTGCCAGCTCACCACACCCAGGGTTAGGAAAAACTGTTTTT. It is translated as CASSPHPGLGKTVF.

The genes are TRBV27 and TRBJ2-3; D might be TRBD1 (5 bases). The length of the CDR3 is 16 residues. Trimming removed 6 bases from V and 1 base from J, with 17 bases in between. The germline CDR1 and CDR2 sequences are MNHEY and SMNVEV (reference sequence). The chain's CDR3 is CASSETQAWGTDTQYF. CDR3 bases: TGTGCCAGCAGCGAAACACAGGCCTGGGGCACAGATACGCAGTATTTT.

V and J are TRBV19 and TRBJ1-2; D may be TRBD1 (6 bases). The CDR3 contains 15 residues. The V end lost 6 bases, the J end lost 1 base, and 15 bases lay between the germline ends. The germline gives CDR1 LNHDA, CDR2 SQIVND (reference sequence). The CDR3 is CASSRSGTNNYGYTF. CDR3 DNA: TGTGCCAGTAGCCGGTCTGGGACAAATAACTATGGCTACACCTTC.

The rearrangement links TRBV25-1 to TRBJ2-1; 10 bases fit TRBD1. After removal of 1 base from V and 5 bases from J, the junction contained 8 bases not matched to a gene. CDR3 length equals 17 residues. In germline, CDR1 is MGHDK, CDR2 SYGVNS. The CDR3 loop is CASSEWITGTGDNEQFF. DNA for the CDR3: TGTGCCAGCAGTGAATGGATCACCGGGACAGGGGACAATGAGCAGTTCTTC. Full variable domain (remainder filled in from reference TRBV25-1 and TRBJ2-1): EADIYQTPRYLVIGTGKKITLECSQTMGHDKMYWYQQDPGMELHLIHYSYGVNSTEKGDLSSESTVSRIRTEHFPLTLESARPSHTSQYLCASSEWITGTGDNEQFFGPGTRLTVL.

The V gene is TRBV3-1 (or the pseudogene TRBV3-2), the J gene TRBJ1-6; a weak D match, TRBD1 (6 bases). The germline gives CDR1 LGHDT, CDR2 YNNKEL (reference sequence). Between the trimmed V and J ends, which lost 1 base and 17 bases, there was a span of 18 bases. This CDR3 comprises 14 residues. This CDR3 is CASSQVNPGAIIHF. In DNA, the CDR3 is TGTGCCAGCAGCCAAGTCAACCCAGGGGCTATTATCCACTTT.

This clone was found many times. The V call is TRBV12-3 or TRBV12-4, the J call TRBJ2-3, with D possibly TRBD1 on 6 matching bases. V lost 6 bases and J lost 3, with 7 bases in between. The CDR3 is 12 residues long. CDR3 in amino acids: CASSRGTDTQYF. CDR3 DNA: TGTGCCAGCAGCAGGGGTACAGATACGCAGTATTTT.

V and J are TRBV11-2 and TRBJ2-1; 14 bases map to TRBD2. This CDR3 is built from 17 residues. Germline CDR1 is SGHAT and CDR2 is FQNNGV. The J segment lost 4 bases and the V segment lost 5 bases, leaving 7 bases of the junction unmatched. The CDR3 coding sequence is TGTGCCAGCAGCCCTGGACTAGCGGGAGGTTTTTACAATGAGCAGTTCTTC. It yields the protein CASSPGLAGGFYNEQFF.

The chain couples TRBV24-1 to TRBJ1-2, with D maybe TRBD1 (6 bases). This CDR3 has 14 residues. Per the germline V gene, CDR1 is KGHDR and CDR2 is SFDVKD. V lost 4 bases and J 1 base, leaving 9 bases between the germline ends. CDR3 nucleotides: TGTGCCACCAGTGAGGGGGCGAATAACTATGGCTACACCTTC. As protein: CATSEGANNYGYTF.

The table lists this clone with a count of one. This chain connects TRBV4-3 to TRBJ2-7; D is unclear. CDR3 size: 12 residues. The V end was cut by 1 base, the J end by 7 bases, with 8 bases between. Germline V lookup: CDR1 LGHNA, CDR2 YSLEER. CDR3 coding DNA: TGCGCCAGCAGCCAAGCCTTCGGGGAGCAGTACTTC. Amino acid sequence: CASSQAFGEQYF.

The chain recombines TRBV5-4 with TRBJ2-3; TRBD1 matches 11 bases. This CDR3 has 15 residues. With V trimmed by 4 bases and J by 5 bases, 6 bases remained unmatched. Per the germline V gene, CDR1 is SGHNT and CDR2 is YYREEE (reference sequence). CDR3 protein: CASSPDGTGGDTQYF. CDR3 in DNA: TGTGCCAGCAGCCCTGATGGGACAGGGGGAGATACGCAGTATTTT. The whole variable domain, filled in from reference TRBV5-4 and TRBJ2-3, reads ETGVTQSPTHLIKTRGQQVTLRCSSQSGHNTVSWYQQALGQGPQFIFQYYREEENGRGNFPPRFSGLQFPNYSSELNVNALELDDSALYLCASSPDGTGGDTQYFGPGTRLTVL.

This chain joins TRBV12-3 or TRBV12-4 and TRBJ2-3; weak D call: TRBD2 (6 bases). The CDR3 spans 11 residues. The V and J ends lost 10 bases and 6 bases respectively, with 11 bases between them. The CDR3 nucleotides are TGTGCCATCGGCGCGGGGGATACGCAGTATTTT. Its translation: CAIGAGDTQYF.

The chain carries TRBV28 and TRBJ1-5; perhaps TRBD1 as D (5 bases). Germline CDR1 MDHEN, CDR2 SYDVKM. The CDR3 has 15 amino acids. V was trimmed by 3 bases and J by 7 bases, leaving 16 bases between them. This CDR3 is CASSFTGGREQPQHF. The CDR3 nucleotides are TGTGCCAGCAGTTTTACGGGGGGAAGGGAACAGCCCCAGCATTTT.

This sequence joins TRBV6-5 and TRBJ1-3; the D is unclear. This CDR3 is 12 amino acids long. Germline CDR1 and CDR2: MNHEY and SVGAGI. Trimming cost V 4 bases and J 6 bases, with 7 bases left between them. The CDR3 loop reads CASSSGENTIYF. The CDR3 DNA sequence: TGTGCCAGCAGTTCGGGAGAAAACACCATATATTTT.

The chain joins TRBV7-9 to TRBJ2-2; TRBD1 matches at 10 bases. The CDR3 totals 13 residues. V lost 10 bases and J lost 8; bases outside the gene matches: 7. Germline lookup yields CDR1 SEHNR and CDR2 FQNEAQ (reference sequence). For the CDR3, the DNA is TGTGCCATGGGACAGGGGACGTCGGGGGAGCTGTTTTTT. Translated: CAMGQGTSGELFF.

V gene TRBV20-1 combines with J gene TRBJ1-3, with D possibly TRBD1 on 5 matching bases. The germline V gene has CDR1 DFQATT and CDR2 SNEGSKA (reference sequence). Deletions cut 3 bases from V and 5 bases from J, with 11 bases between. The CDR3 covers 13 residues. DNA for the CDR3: TGCAGTGCTAGTCCAGGGATGAGAAACACCATATATTTT. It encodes CSASPGMRNTIYF.

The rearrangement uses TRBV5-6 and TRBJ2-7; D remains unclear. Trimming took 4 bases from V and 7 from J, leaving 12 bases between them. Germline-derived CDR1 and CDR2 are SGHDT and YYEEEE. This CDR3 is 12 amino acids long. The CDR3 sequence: CASSKRRVEQYF. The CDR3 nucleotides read TGTGCCAGCAGCAAAAGACGGGTGGAGCAGTACTTC.

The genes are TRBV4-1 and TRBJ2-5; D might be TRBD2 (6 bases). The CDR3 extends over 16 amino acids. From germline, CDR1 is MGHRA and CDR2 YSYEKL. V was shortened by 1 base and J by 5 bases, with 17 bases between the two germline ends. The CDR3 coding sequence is TGCGCCAGCAGCCAAGGGTATGGGGGGAGTGGGGAGACCCAGTACTTC. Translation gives CASSQGYGGSGETQYF.

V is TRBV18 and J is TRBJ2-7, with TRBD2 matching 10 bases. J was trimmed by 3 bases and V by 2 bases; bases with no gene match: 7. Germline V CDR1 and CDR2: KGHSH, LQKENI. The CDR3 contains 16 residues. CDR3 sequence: CASSPNEAGGGYEQYF. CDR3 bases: TGTGCCAGCTCACCAAACGAAGCGGGAGGGGGCTACGAGCAGTACTTC.

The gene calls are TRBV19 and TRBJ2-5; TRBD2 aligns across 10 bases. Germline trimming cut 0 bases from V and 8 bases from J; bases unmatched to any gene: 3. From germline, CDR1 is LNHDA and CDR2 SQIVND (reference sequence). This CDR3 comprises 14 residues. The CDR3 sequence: CASSIDGTSETQYF. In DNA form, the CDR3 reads TGTGCCAGTAGTATAGATGGGACTAGCGAAACCCAGTACTTC.

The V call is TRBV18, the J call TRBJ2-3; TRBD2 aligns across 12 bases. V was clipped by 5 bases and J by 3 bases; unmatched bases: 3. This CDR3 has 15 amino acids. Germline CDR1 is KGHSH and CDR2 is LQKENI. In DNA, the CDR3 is TGTGCCAGCTCAACCACTAGCGGGGGGACAGATACGCAGTATTTT. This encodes CASSTTSGGTDTQYF.

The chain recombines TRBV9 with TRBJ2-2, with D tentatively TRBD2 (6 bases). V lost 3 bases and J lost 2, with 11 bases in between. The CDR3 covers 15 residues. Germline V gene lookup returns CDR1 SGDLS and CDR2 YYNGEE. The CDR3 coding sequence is TGTGCCAGCAGCGGCCGACTAGTTAACACCGGGGAGCTGTTTTTT. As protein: CASSGRLVNTGELFF.

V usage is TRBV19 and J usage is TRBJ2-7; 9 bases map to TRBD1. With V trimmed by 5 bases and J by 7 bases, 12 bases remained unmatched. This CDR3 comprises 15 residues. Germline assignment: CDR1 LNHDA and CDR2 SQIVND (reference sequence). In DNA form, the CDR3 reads TGTGCCAGTAGTGCTTCCGGGACAGGGTGGCAAGAGCAGTACTTC. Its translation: CASSASGTGWQEQYF. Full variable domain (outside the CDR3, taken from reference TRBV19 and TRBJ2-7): DGGITQSPKYLFRKEGQNVTLSCEQNLNHDAMYWYRQDPGQGLRLIYYSQIVNDFQKGDIAEGYSVSREKKESFPLTVTSAQKNPTAFYLCASSASGTGWQEQYFGPGTRLTVT.

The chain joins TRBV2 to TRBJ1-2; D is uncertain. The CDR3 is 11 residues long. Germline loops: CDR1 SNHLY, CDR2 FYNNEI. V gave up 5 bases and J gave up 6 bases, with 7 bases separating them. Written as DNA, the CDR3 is TGTGCCAGCAGTATGAGAGATGGCTACACCTTC. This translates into CASSMRDGYTF.

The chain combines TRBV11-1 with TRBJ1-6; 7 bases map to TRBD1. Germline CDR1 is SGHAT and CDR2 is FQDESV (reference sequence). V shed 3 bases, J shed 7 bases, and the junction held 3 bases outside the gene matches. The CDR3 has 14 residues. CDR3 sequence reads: CASSFPGGNSPLHF. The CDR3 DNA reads TGTGCCAGCAGCTTCCCAGGGGGGAATTCACCCCTCCACTTT.